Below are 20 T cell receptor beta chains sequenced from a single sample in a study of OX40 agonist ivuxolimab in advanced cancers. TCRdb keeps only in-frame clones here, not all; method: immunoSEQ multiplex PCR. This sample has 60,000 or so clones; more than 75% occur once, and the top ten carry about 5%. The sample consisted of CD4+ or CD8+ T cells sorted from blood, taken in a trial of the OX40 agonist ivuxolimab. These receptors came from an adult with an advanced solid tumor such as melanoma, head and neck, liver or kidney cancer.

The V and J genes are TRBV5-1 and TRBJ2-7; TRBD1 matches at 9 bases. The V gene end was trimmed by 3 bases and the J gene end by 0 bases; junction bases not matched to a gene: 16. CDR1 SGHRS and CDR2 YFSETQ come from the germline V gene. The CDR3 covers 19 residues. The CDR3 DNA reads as TGCGCCAGCAGCTGGGGACAGGGTCGACCGATGATGAACTCCTACGAGCAGTACTTC. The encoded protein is CASSWGQGRPMMNSYEQYF. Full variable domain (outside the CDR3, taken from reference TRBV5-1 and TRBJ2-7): KAGVTQTPRYLIKTRGQQVTLSCSPISGHRSVSWYQQTPGQGLQFLFEYFSETQRNKGNFPGRFSGRQFSNSRSEMNVSTLELGDSALYLCASSWGQGRPMMNSYEQYFGPGTRLTVT.

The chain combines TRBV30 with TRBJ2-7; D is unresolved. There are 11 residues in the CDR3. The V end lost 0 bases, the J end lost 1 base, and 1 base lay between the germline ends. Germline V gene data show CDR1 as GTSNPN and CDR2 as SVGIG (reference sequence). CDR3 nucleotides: TGTGCCTGGAGTGTATCCTACGAGCAGTACTTC. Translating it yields CAWSVSYEQYF.

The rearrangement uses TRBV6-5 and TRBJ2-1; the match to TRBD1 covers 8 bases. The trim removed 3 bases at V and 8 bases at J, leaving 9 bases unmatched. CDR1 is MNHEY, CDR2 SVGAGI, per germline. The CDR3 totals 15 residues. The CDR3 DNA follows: TGTGCCAGCAGTTATCGAGGACAGGGCAAGGATGAGCAGTTCTTC. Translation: CASSYRGQGKDEQFF.

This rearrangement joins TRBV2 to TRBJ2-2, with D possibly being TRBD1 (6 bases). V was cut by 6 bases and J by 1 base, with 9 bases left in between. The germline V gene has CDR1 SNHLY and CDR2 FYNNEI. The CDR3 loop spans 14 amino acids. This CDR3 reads CASRDRQNTGELFF. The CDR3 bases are TGTGCCAGCAGGGACAGACAGAACACCGGGGAGCTGTTTTTT.

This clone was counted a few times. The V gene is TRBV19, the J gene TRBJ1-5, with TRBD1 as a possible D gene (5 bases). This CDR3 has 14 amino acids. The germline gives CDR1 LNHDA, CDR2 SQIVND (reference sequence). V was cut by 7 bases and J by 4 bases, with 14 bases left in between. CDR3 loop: CASNAGMRNQPQHF. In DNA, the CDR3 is TGTGCCAGTAATGCAGGGATGAGGAATCAGCCCCAGCATTTT.

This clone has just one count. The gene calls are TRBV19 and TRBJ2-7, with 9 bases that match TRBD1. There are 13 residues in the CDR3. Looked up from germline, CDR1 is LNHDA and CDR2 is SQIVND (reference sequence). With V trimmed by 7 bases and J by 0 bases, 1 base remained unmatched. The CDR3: CASTGQGSYEQYF. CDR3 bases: TGTGCCAGTACGGGACAGGGCTCCTACGAGCAGTACTTC.

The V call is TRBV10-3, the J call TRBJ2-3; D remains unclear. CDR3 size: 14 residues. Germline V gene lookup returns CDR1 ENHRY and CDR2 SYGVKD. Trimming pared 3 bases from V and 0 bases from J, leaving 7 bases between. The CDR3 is CAISDLGSTDTQYF. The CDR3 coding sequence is TGTGCCATCAGTGATCTCGGGAGCACAGATACGCAGTATTTT.

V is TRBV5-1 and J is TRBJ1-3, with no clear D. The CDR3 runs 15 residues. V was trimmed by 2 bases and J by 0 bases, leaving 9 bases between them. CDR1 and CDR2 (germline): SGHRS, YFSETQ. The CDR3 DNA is TGCGCCAGCAGCTTAGAGTCGAGCTCTGGAAACACCATATATTTT. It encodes CASSLESSSGNTIYF.

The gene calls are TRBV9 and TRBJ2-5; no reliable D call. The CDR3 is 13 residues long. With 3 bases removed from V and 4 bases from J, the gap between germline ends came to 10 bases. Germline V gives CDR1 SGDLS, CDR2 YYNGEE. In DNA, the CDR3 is TGTGCCAGCAGCGAGGGTAATGTAGAGACCCAGTACTTC. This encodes CASSEGNVETQYF.

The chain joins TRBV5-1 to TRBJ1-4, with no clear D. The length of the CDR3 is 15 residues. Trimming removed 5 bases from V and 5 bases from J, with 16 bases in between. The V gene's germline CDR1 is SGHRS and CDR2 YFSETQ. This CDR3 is CASRPTTQPNEKLFF. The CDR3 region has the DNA TGCGCCAGCAGGCCAACAACCCAGCCAAATGAAAAACTGTTTTTT. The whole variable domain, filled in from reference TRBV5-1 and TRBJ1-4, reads KAGVTQTPRYLIKTRGQQVTLSCSPISGHRSVSWYQQTPGQGLQFLFEYFSETQRNKGNFPGRFSGRQFSNSRSEMNVSTLELGDSALYLCASRPTTQPNEKLFFGSGTQLSVL.

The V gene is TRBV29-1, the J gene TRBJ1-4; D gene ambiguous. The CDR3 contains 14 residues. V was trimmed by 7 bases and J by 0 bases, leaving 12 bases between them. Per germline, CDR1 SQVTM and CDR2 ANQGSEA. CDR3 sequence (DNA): TGCAGCGGCGGGAACACCGCAACTAATGAAAAACTGTTTTTT. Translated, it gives CSGGNTATNEKLFF.

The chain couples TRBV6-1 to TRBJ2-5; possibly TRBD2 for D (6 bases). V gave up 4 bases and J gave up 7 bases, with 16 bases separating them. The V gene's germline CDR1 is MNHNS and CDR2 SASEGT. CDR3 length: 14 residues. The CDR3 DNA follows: TGTGCCAGCAGTGGGACCTTGGGAGCGGGGACCCAGTACTTC. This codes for CASSGTLGAGTQYF.

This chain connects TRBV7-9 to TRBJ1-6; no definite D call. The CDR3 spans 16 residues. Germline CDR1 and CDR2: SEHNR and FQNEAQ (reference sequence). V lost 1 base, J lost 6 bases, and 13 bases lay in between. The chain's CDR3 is CASSLEGSVSNSPLHF. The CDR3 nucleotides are TGTGCCAGCAGCTTAGAAGGTTCGGTCAGTAATTCACCCCTCCACTTT.

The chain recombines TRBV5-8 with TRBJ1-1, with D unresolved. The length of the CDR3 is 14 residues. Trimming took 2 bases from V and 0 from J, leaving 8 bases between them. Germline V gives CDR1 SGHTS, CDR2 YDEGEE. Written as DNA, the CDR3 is TGTGCCAGCAGCTTCAACAGAATGAACACTGAAGCTTTCTTT. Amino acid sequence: CASSFNRMNTEAFF. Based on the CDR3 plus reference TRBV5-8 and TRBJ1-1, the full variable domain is EAGVTQSPTHLIKTRGQQATLRCSPISGHTSVYWYQQALGLGLQFLLWYDEGEERNRGNFPPRFSGRQFPNYSSELNVNALELEDSALYLCASSFNRMNTEAFFGQGTRLTVV.

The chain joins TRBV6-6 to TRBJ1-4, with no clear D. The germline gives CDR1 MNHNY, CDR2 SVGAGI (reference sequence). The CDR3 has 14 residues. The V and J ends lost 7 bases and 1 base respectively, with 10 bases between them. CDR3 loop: CASNVGRTNEKLFF. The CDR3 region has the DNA TGTGCCAGCAATGTCGGCAGAACTAATGAAAAACTGTTTTTT.

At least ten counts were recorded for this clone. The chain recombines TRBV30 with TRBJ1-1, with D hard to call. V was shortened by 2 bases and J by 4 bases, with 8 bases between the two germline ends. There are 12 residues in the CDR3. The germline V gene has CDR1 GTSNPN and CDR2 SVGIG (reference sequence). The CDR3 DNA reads TGTGCCTGGAGTAGGGTAGCCACTGAAGCTTTCTTT. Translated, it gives CAWSRVATEAFF.

CDR3 DNA sequence: TGTGCCAGCAGTGTAGTAGAGACAGGCCTCTCTGGAAACACCATATATTTT. Protein product: CASSVVETGLSGNTIYF. The rearrangement joins TRBV2 to TRBJ1-3; tentatively, D is TRBD1 (6 bases). Germline CDR1 is SNHLY and CDR2 is FYNNEI. The CDR3 length is 17 residues. The V end was cut by 4 bases, the J end by 0 bases, with 16 bases between. Based on the CDR3 plus reference TRBV2 and TRBJ1-3, the full variable domain is EPEVTQTPSHQVTQMGQEVILRCVPISNHLYFYWYRQILGQKVEFLVSFYNNEISEKSEIFDDQFSVERPDGSNFTLKIRSTKLEDSAMYFCASSVVETGLSGNTIYFGEGSWLTVV.

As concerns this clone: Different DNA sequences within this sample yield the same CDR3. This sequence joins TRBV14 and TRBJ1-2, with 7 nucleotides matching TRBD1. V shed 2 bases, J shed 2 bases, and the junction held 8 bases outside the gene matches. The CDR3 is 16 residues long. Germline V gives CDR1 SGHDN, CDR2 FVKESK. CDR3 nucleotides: TGTGCCAGCAGCCAATTTAGGGGGCTGGGGAACTATGGCTACACCTTC. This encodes CASSQFRGLGNYGYTF.

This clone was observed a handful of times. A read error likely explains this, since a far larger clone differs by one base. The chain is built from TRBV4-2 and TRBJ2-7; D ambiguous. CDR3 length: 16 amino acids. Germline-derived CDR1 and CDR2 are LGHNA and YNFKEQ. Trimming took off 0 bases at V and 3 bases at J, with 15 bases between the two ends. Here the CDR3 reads CASSQDSADRLYEQYF. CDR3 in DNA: TGTGCCAGCAGCCAAGATTCCGCGGACCGACTCTACGAGCAGTACTTC.

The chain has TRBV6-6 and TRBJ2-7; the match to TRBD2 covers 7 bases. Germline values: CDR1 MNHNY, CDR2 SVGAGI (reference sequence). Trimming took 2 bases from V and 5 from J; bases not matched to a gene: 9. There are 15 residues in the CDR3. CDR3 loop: CASSYGRLAENEQYF. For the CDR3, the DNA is TGTGCCAGCAGTTACGGGCGCCTAGCGGAAAACGAGCAGTACTTC.